This T cell receptor (beta chain) was recorded in a study of blood T cell repertoires in COVID-19. TCRdb keeps only in-frame clones here, not all; method: immunoSEQ multiplex PCR. The sample contains about 260,000 clones, 88% of which appear only once. The sequenced sample consisted of peripheral blood. The source of this sequence is a human donor in a cohort sampled during active COVID-19.

This CDR3 is CASTQGQGSYGYTF. As DNA, the CDR3 is TGTGCCAGCACCCAAGGACAGGGATCCTATGGCTACACCTTC. This chain connects TRBV28 to TRBJ1-2; 8 nucleotides align to TRBD1. V trimming: 7 bases; J trimming: 4 bases; junction bases outside the gene matches: 8. The germline V gene encodes CDR1 MDHEN and CDR2 SYDVKM. There are 14 residues in the CDR3.